This TCR beta chain was recorded in a study of blood T cell repertoires in COVID-19. The germline V gene has CDR1 SGHNT and CDR2 YYREEE (reference sequence). Deletions cut 2 bases from V and 6 bases from J, with 15 bases between. The CDR3 is made up of 14 amino acids. Only in-frame clones appear in the TCRdb table, and some are missing; sequencing was by immunoSEQ multiplex PCR. The table records 230,000 or so clones, approximately 89% of them present only once. Those enrolled, adults aged 18 to 89 years, came from about two dozen US areas. The sample taken for sequencing was PBMCs or T cells enriched from blood (not recorded which). The clonotype was recovered from a middle-aged woman with acute COVID-19. This chain links TRBV5-4 with TRBJ2-7; possible D gene TRBD1, 6 bases. The CDR3 DNA reads as TGTGCCAGCAGCTTACAGGGATATGATAGCGAGCAGTACGTC. Protein sequence: CASSLQGYDSEQYV.